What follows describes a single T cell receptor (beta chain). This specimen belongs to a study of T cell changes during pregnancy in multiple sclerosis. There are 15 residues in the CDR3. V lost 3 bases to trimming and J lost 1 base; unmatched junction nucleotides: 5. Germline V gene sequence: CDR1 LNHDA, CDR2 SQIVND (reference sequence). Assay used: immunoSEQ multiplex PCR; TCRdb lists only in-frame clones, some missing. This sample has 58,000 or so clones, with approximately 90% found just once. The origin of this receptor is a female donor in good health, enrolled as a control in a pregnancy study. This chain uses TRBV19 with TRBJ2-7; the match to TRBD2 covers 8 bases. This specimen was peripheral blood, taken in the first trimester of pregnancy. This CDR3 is CASSIGGALSYEQYF. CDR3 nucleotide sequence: TGTGCCAGTAGTATCGGGGGGGCGCTGTCCTACGAGCAGTACTTC. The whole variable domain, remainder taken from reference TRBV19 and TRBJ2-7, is DGGITQSPKYLFRKEGQNVTLSCEQNLNHDAMYWYRQDPGQGLRLIYYSQIVNDFQKGDIAEGYSVSREKKESFPLTVTSAQKNPTAFYLCASSIGGALSYEQYFGPGTRLTVT.